One and the same sample provided the 22 T cell receptor beta chains below, sequenced in a study of cytomegalovirus exposure and HLA in healthy donors. PCR employed 60 Vbeta and 13 Jbeta primers. Produced via immunoSEQ multiplex PCR; TCRdb's table is partial and in-frame only. The table lists more than 110,000 clones, around 85% of them singletons. The sequenced material came from PBMCs. These receptors were obtained from a man between 40 and 49 years old in good health and CMV-seropositive.

V gene TRBV19 combines with J gene TRBJ1-4; the D gene is possibly TRBD1 (5 bases). The V end was cut by 4 bases, the J end by 3 bases, with 15 bases between. This CDR3 spans 16 amino acids. The germline gives CDR1 LNHDA, CDR2 SQIVND (reference sequence). The CDR3: CASSRGSNSPNEKLFF. The CDR3 nucleotides are TGTGCCAGTAGTAGGGGCAGCAATTCACCTAATGAAAAACTGTTTTTT.

The CDR3 DNA reads as TGTGCCAGCTCACCTTCGGGGTGGCAGAGCTCTGGAAACACCATATATTTT. Protein sequence: CASSPSGWQSSGNTIYF. The chain has TRBV18 and TRBJ1-3; D unresolved. Germline V lookup: CDR1 KGHSH, CDR2 LQKENI. V lost 3 bases to trimming and J lost 0 bases, with 15 bases between them. The CDR3 has 17 residues.

The chain recombines TRBV27 with TRBJ1-2; 8 nucleotides agree with TRBD1. The CDR3 runs to 18 residues. From germline, CDR1 is MNHEY and CDR2 SMNVEV (reference sequence). V shed 0 bases, J shed 5 bases, and the junction held 14 bases outside the gene matches. The CDR3 protein is CASSLSRGTGEFPYGYTF. The CDR3 DNA reads TGTGCCAGCAGTTTATCGAGGGGGACAGGAGAATTCCCTTATGGCTACACCTTC.

The rearrangement links TRBV18 to TRBJ1-3, with 7 bases aligning to TRBD1. J was trimmed by 3 bases and V by 3 bases; bases with no gene match: 5. This CDR3 comprises 15 residues. Germline lookup yields CDR1 KGHSH and CDR2 LQKENI. The CDR3: CASSPPGGNGNTIYF. The DNA for the CDR3 is TGTGCCAGCTCACCGCCAGGGGGGAATGGAAACACCATATATTTT.

The chain joins TRBV6-5 to TRBJ1-5; a possible D gene is TRBD1 (6 bases). Germline V lookup: CDR1 MNHEY, CDR2 SVGAGI. This CDR3 region has 15 residues. V lost 2 bases and J lost 3, with 11 bases in between. The CDR3 sequence is CASSYGGSLNQPQHF. CDR3 DNA sequence: TGTGCCAGCAGTTACGGGGGCAGTCTCAATCAGCCCCAGCATTTT.

V and J are TRBV4-1 and TRBJ2-7; 8 nucleotides agree with TRBD2. The CDR3 sequence is 16 residues long. CDR1 MGHRA and CDR2 YSYEKL come from the germline V gene. Trimming cost V 0 bases and J 2 bases; bases outside gene matches: 6. CDR3: CASSQETTSGAYEQYF. The CDR3 DNA sequence: TGCGCCAGCAGCCAAGAAACAACTAGCGGAGCCTACGAGCAGTACTTC.

V and J are TRBV4-2 and TRBJ2-5, with 10 bases identical to TRBD2. The ends lost 1 base at V and 1 base at J; junction bases unmatched: 9. The CDR3 has 18 residues. Germline V CDR1 and CDR2: LGHNA, YNFKEQ. CDR3 sequence (DNA): TGTGCCAGCAGCCAAGTTTCAGCGGGGGGGCCTGGCCAAGAGACCCAGTACTTC. Protein sequence: CASSQVSAGGPGQETQYF.

The rearrangement links TRBV19 to TRBJ1-2, with a weak D call TRBD1 (6 bases). This CDR3 has 14 amino acids. Germline V gene sequence: CDR1 LNHDA, CDR2 SQIVND (reference sequence). Trimming removed 2 bases from V and 4 bases from J, with 11 bases in between. The DNA for the CDR3 is TGTGCCAGTAGTATACGGACAGTTTCCTATGGCTACACCTTC. It specifies CASSIRTVSYGYTF.

The rearrangement uses TRBV6-5 and TRBJ1-1; D might be TRBD1 (6 bases). Trimming removed 5 bases at V and 2 bases at J, with 15 bases between. This CDR3 comprises 15 residues. The germline gives CDR1 MNHEY, CDR2 SVGAGI. DNA of the CDR3: TGTGCCAGCAGTACCGTCCGGGACAAAAACACTGAAGCTTTCTTT. It yields the protein CASSTVRDKNTEAFF.

This chain connects TRBV27 to TRBJ2-5; 10 bases agree with TRBD2. Germline values: CDR1 MNHEY, CDR2 SMNVEV (reference sequence). V was clipped by 7 bases and J by 1 base; unmatched bases: 15. There are 18 residues in the CDR3. The CDR3 DNA follows: TGTGCCAGCACCATCAGAGCGGGAGGGCCCTTGGGCCAAGAGACCCAGTACTTC. Translating gives CASTIRAGGPLGQETQYF.

The chain recombines TRBV6-5 with TRBJ2-1; no reliable D call. Germline CDR1 and CDR2: MNHEY and SVGAGI. This CDR3 region has 12 residues. Trimming removed 8 bases at V and 4 bases at J, with 9 bases between. CDR3 in amino acids: CASGLRYNEQFF. CDR3 DNA sequence: TGTGCCAGCGGTCTGCGATACAATGAGCAGTTCTTC.

V is TRBV2 and J is TRBJ2-1; D call uncertain. The CDR3 totals 15 residues. Germline assignment: CDR1 SNHLY and CDR2 FYNNEI. The V and J ends lost 2 bases and 2 bases respectively, with 10 bases between them. CDR3: CASSERGNAYNEQFF. Written as DNA, the CDR3 is TGTGCCAGCAGTGAAAGAGGAAATGCCTACAATGAGCAGTTCTTC.

This chain connects TRBV27 to TRBJ2-7; 9 bases are a match to TRBD1. CDR3 length: 15 amino acids. The J segment lost 2 bases and the V segment lost 3 bases, leaving 5 bases of the junction unmatched. Germline values: CDR1 MNHEY, CDR2 SMNVEV (reference sequence). The CDR3 nucleotides read TGTGCCAGCAGTTTGGCCCGGACAGGGGCCTACGAGCAGTACTTC. This translates into CASSLARTGAYEQYF.

The chain carries TRBV9 and TRBJ2-5, with D tentatively TRBD1 (5 bases). Germline V gene lookup returns CDR1 SGDLS and CDR2 YYNGEE. The V end was cut by 5 bases, the J end by 3 bases, with 14 bases between. The CDR3 is 14 residues long. CDR3 loop: CASSLGQTEETQYF. The CDR3 DNA follows: TGTGCCAGCAGTCTAGGACAAACAGAAGAGACCCAGTACTTC.

The chain uses TRBV7-6 and TRBJ1-1, with TRBD1 identical over 8 bases. The germline gives CDR1 SGHVS, CDR2 FNYEAQ. V lost 0 bases to trimming and J lost 3 bases; unmatched junction nucleotides: 9. The length of the CDR3 is 17 residues. In DNA form, the CDR3 reads TGTGCCAGCAGCTTAGCCCAGGGACAGGAGACCGACACTGAAGCTTTCTTT. Protein product: CASSLAQGQETDTEAFF.

The rearrangement joins TRBV18 to TRBJ1-2; 7 bases map to TRBD1. CDR3 length: 18 amino acids. CDR1 KGHSH and CDR2 LQKENI come from the germline V gene. The V gene end was trimmed by 1 base and the J gene end by 7 bases; junction bases not matched to a gene: 18. The CDR3 protein is CASSPRSGTASSGGGYTF. The CDR3 region has the DNA TGTGCCAGCTCACCACGGTCTGGGACAGCGAGCAGTGGGGGTGGCTACACCTTC.

The chain links TRBV4-1 to TRBJ2-1, with 7 bases aligning to TRBD2. CDR1 is MGHRA and CDR2 is YSYEKL in the germline V gene. The trim removed 4 bases at V and 5 bases at J, leaving 11 bases unmatched. This CDR3 is built from 16 residues. The CDR3 here is CASSRGAGQRNNEQFF. DNA of the CDR3: TGCGCCAGCAGCCGAGGAGCGGGGCAACGGAACAATGAGCAGTTCTTC.

CDR3 amino acids: CASSLSPTTEETQYF. In DNA, the CDR3 is TGCGCCAGCAGCTTGAGCCCGACTACTGAAGAGACCCAGTACTTC. This rearrangement joins TRBV5-1 to TRBJ2-5, with D possibly TRBD2 on 5 matching bases. The CDR3 length is 15 residues. V lost 1 base, J lost 3 bases, and 13 bases lay in between. Germline lookup yields CDR1 SGHRS and CDR2 YFSETQ. Looking up the rest from reference TRBV5-1 and TRBJ2-5 gives the full variable domain: KAGVTQTPRYLIKTRGQQVTLSCSPISGHRSVSWYQQTPGQGLQFLFEYFSETQRNKGNFPGRFSGRQFSNSRSEMNVSTLELGDSALYLCASSLSPTTEETQYFGPGTRLLVL.

The chain links TRBV27 to TRBJ2-1; D might be TRBD2 (7 bases). From germline, CDR1 is MNHEY and CDR2 SMNVEV (reference sequence). The CDR3 spans 14 residues. V was pared by 1 base and J by 14 bases, with 18 bases between. The CDR3 protein is CASSLFGEGDFEFF. In DNA, the CDR3 is TGTGCCAGCAGTTTATTTGGGGAGGGGGACTTCGAGTTCTTC.

The chain has TRBV15 and TRBJ2-7; the D gene is possibly TRBD2 (5 bases). The CDR3 runs to 13 residues. The ends were cut back, 5 bases at V and 7 bases at J, with 15 bases in the middle. The germline CDR1 and CDR2 sequences are LNHNV and YYDKDF (reference sequence). CDR3 loop: CATSGRGSAEQYF. CDR3 DNA sequence: TGTGCCACCAGCGGTCGGGGATCAGCGGAGCAGTACTTC.

CDR3 residues: CASSPFGLLMGEQYF. The CDR3, as DNA: TGTGCCAGCAGCCCCTTCGGACTGTTGATGGGCGAGCAGTACTTC. V usage is TRBV7-2 and J usage is TRBJ2-7, with D tentatively TRBD2 (5 bases). CDR3 size: 15 residues. The V end lost 5 bases, the J end lost 6 bases, and 20 bases lay between the germline ends. The germline V gene has CDR1 SGHTA and CDR2 FQGNSA.

This clone was detected a few times. The CDR3 here is CASVGQSNYGYTF. As DNA, the CDR3 is TGTGCCAGCGTGGGACAGTCGAACTATGGCTACACCTTC. This chain connects TRBV6-1 to TRBJ1-2; 7 bases map to TRBD1. CDR1 MNHNS and CDR2 SASEGT come from the germline V gene. The CDR3 is 13 amino acids. V lost 8 bases, J lost 2 bases, and 5 bases stayed unmatched.